This entry lists 16 T cell receptor beta chains sequenced from one sample in a study of PD-L1 blockade in urothelial cancer. Libraries were prepared by immunoSEQ multiplex PCR; TCRdb keeps only in-frame clonotypes and omits some of them. The sample lists 20,000 to 25,000 clones, about 93% occurring once. Time point specified: peripheral blood 6 weeks after treatment start. The sample here was PBMCs, taken around atezolizumab (anti-PD-L1) treatment. The receptor set was obtained from a woman aged 60-75 years with urothelial cancer.

The rearrangement uses TRBV29-1 and TRBJ2-2; 13 bases are a match to TRBD2. Germline trimming cut 7 bases from V and 5 bases from J; bases unmatched to any gene: 13. CDR1 and CDR2 (germline): SQVTM, ANQGSEA. The CDR3 has 17 amino acids. CDR3 coding DNA: TGCAGCGCCGTACCACTAGCGGGAGGGCAGGGTACCGGGGAGCTGTTTTTT. It encodes CSAVPLAGGQGTGELFF.

V gene TRBV4-1 combines with J gene TRBJ1-5, with 9 bases identical to TRBD1. Germline lookup yields CDR1 MGHRA and CDR2 YSYEKL. With V trimmed by 1 base and J by 11 bases, 12 bases remained unmatched. The CDR3 has 16 residues. CDR3 amino acids: CASSQASGQGLGAQHF. CDR3 sequence (DNA): TGCGCCAGCAGCCAAGCTTCGGGACAGGGTCTGGGAGCCCAGCATTTT.

The chain combines TRBV18 with TRBJ2-2; 12 bases are shared with TRBD1. This CDR3 comprises 19 residues. Unmatched junction bases numbered 8, after V lost 3 bases and J lost 0 bases. Germline V CDR1 and CDR2: KGHSH, LQKENI. The CDR3 here is CASSPGQGAERANTGELFF. DNA for the CDR3: TGTGCCAGCTCACCGGGACAGGGGGCGGAAAGGGCGAACACCGGGGAGCTGTTTTTT.

The V gene is TRBV7-2, the J gene TRBJ2-2; D possibly corresponds to TRBD1 (5 bases). From germline, CDR1 is SGHTA and CDR2 FQGNSA. Between the trimmed V and J ends, which lost 0 bases and 5 bases, there was a span of 13 bases. The length of the CDR3 is 16 residues. CDR3 loop: CASSLAAGLVTGELFF. The CDR3 DNA sequence: TGTGCCAGCAGCTTAGCTGCAGGGCTAGTTACCGGGGAGCTGTTTTTT.

This clone has only a few counts. The chain combines TRBV7-9 with TRBJ2-3; 7 bases match TRBD2. Germline V gives CDR1 SEHNR, CDR2 FQNEAQ (reference sequence). This CDR3 contains 14 residues. V dropped 5 bases and J dropped 6; count of bases not matched to a gene: 8. The CDR3 reads CASSPWTSTDTQYF. The CDR3 DNA follows: TGTGCCAGCAGCCCGTGGACTAGTACTGATACGCAGTATTTT.

The chain is built from TRBV5-6 and TRBJ2-7, with TRBD2 matching 7 bases. CDR1 is SGHDT and CDR2 is YYEEEE in the germline V gene. The V gene end was trimmed by 0 bases and the J gene end by 0 bases; junction bases not matched to a gene: 3. The CDR3 is made up of 15 amino acids. The CDR3 loop is CASSLDGRLSYEQYF. The CDR3 nucleotides are TGTGCCAGCAGCTTGGACGGGAGGCTCTCCTACGAGCAGTACTTC.

The rearrangement uses TRBV10-3 and TRBJ2-7; TRBD2 matches 10 bases. The V and J ends lost 1 base and 6 bases, in that order; junction bases with no gene match: 3. There are 14 residues in the CDR3. CDR1 is ENHRY and CDR2 is SYGVKD in the germline V gene. CDR3 region: CAISEFLAGAEQYF. CDR3 sequence (DNA): TGTGCCATCAGTGAGTTCCTAGCGGGAGCCGAGCAGTACTTC.

The V and J genes are TRBV28 and TRBJ1-1; TRBD1 might be the D (5 bases). Trimming removed 7 bases from V and 4 bases from J, with 16 bases in between. The CDR3 extends over 14 amino acids. CDR1 is MDHEN and CDR2 is SYDVKM in the germline V gene. For the CDR3, the DNA is TGTGCCAGCATAACTCCAGGGTTAGGCACTGAAGCTTTCTTT. This translates into CASITPGLGTEAFF.

CDR3 in DNA: TGTGCCAGCTCACTATCATCGACCGGGGAATACTATGGCTACACCTTC. Translating gives CASSLSSTGEYYGYTF. The chain links TRBV18 to TRBJ1-2; no firm D call. The CDR3 length is 16 residues. Looked up from germline, CDR1 is KGHSH and CDR2 is LQKENI. Trimming removed 4 bases at V and 3 bases at J, with 18 bases between.

The chain links TRBV18 to TRBJ1-1; D is undetermined. Germline V gene data show CDR1 as KGHSH and CDR2 as LQKENI. The CDR3 is 13 residues long. V was shortened by 5 bases and J by 5 bases, with 12 bases between the two germline ends. CDR3 amino acids: CASSSPRGTEAFF. The CDR3 nucleotides are TGTGCCAGCTCATCCCCCCGAGGGACTGAAGCTTTCTTT.

This rearrangement joins TRBV19 to TRBJ2-7; tentative D call: TRBD2 (5 bases). The CDR3 contains 13 residues. V gave up 3 bases and J gave up 4 bases, with 10 bases separating them. Germline V CDR1 and CDR2: LNHDA, SQIVND (reference sequence). The DNA of the CDR3 is TGTGCCAGTAGTATGGACTGGAGTTACGAGCAGTACTTC. Residues: CASSMDWSYEQYF.

The rearrangement links TRBV5-6 to TRBJ2-2, with D possibly TRBD2 on 6 matching bases. Germline-derived CDR1 and CDR2 are SGHDT and YYEEEE. V lost 1 base and J 2 bases, leaving 12 bases between the germline ends. The CDR3 contains 16 residues. CDR3 amino acids: CASSLFTGANTGELFF. CDR3 nucleotides: TGTGCCAGCAGCTTGTTTACGGGAGCAAACACCGGGGAGCTGTTTTTT.

The genes are TRBV28 and TRBJ2-1, with no clear D. Trimming stripped 8 bases from V and 6 bases from J, with 11 bases between. CDR1 MDHEN and CDR2 SYDVKM come from the germline V gene. The CDR3 runs 12 residues. CDR3 in DNA: TGTGCCAGCCTTCGCGGTTCCAATGAGCAGTTCTTC. As protein: CASLRGSNEQFF. Based on the CDR3 plus reference TRBV28 and TRBJ2-1, the full variable domain is DVKVTQSSRYLVKRTGEKVFLECVQDMDHENMFWYRQDPGLGLRLIYFSYDVKMKEKGDIPEGYSVSREKKERFSLILESASTNQTSMYLCASLRGSNEQFFGPGTRLTVL.

Written as DNA, the CDR3 is TGTGCCAGCAGTTACTTTAGGGGGCGCGATGGAAACACCATATATTTT. Translated, it gives CASSYFRGRDGNTIYF. The rearrangement joins TRBV6-5 to TRBJ1-3; 7 nucleotides agree with TRBD1. V lost 1 base, J lost 3 bases, and 6 bases stayed unmatched. Germline V gene data show CDR1 as MNHEY and CDR2 as SVGAGI. There are 16 residues in the CDR3.

V and J are TRBV6-1 and TRBJ2-2, with 7 nucleotides matching TRBD1. Trimming at V came to 5 bases and at J to 0 bases, leaving 3 bases not matched to a gene. Germline CDR1 and CDR2: MNHNS and SASEGT. The length of the CDR3 is 15 residues. The CDR3 sequence: CASSWDSPNTGELFF. CDR3 in DNA: TGTGCCAGCAGTTGGGACAGTCCGAACACCGGGGAGCTGTTTTTT.

This clone was detected once. The genes are TRBV2 and TRBJ2-7; no definite D call. The CDR3 is 11 amino acids. Germline V gene data show CDR1 as SNHLY and CDR2 as FYNNEI. V dropped 4 bases and J dropped 7 bases, with 8 bases sitting between them. The CDR3, as DNA: TGTGCCAGCAGTGGAGCCAGGGAGCAGTACTTC. Its protein is CASSGAREQYF.